The rows below give T cell receptor beta chains drawn from one sample of a study of cytomegalovirus exposure and HLA in healthy donors. The data were produced by immunoSEQ multiplex PCR, yet TCRdb's version contains in-frame clones alone and is incomplete. Altogether about 120,000 clones are present, over 60% being singletons, with the ten largest covering roughly 3.1%. The sequencing sample was made of PBMCs. These receptors were collected from a woman aged 25 to 39 in good health and CMV-seropositive. CDR3s include the opening cysteine and the closing phenylalanine or tryptophan. Fields, in order: clone size, J gene, D gene, V gene, CDR3 DNA, CDR3 protein. D genes are given only for firm matches. For some rows the clone size is stated as once, few or many, or as a class when expanded; others skip it.

NA,TRBJ1-5,NA,TRBV5-5,TGTGCCAGCAGCTTGTATTATTCTAGCAATCAGCCCCAGCATTTT,CASSLYYSSNQPQHF
NA,TRBJ1-3,NA,TRBV28,TGTGCCAGCAGACGAACAGGGTTAGGGTACACCATATATTTT,CASRRTGLGYTIYF
NA,TRBJ1-4,NA,TRBV19,TGTGCCAGCCGGGATGCAGATGAAAAACTGTTTTTT,CASRDADEKLFF
NA,TRBJ2-5,TRBD1,TRBV28,TGTGCCAGCAGTTCCCTGGACAGGCAAGAGACCCAGTACTTC,CASSSLDRQETQYF
NA,TRBJ2-1,TRBD1,TRBV7-8,TGTGCCAGCAGCTTCAAGGACAGGGGCTCCTACAATGAGCAGTTCTTC,CASSFKDRGSYNEQFF
NA,TRBJ2-6,TRBD1,TRBV7-3,TGTGCCAGCAGCCCCACCGGGACAGCGGTGGGTGGGGCCAACGTCCTGACTTTC,CASSPTGTAVGGANVLTF
NA,TRBJ2-2,NA,TRBV5-1,TGCGCCAGCAGCTTGTTCCTCCGAGGGGGGAACACCGGGGAGCTGTTTTTT,CASSLFLRGGNTGELFF
few,TRBJ2-1,TRBD2,TRBV5-1,TGCGCCAGCAGCTTGACTAGCGGGGGGTACAGGCAGTTCTTC,CASSLTSGGYRQFF
NA,TRBJ1-2,NA,TRBV28,TGTGCCAGCAGTCTCTCACAGGTGGGGTGGTACACCTTC,CASSLSQVGWYTF
NA,TRBJ1-1,NA,TRBV9,TGTGCCAGCAGCGTAGGCGGGGAAACTGAAGCTTTCTTT,CASSVGGETEAFF
NA,TRBJ1-3,NA,TRBV30,TGTGCCTGGAGTGGGGGTCGAGGGCGGTATATTGGTAACACCATATATTTT,CAWSGGRGRYIGNTIYF
NA,TRBJ2-5,NA,TRBV27,TGTGCCAGCAGTTTGGACTTAACCCAAGAGACCCAGTACTTC,CASSLDLTQETQYF
NA,TRBJ1-3,NA,TRBV15,TGTGCCACCATGGAGACTGCACACTCTGGAAACACCATATATTTT,CATMETAHSGNTIYF
NA,TRBJ2-5,NA,TRBV2,TGTGCCAGCAGAGCCCGACCGGGGTCTGAGCAGTACTTC,CASRARPGSEQYF
NA,TRBJ2-7,NA,TRBV5-4,TGTGCCAGCAGCTTATCTAAAACGGGTGGCGAGCAGTACTTC,CASSLSKTGGEQYF
NA,TRBJ1-2,NA,TRBV7-7,TGTGCCAGCAGCTCCAAAACAGGGAACTATGGCTACACCTTC,CASSSKTGNYGYTF